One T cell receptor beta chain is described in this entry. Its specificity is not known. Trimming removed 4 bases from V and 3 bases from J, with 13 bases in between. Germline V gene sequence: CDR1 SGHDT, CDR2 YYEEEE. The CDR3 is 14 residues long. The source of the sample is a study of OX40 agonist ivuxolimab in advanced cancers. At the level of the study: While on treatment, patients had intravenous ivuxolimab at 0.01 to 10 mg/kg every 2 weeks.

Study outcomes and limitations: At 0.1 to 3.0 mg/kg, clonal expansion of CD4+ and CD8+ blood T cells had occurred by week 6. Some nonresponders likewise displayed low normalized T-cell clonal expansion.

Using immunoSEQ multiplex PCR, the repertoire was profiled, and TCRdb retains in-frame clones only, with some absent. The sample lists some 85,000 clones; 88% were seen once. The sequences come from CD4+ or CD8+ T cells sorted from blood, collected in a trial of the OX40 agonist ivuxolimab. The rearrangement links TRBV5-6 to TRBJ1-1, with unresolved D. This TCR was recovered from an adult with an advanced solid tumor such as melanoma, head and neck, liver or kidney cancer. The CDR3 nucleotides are TGTGCCAGCAGCGGGTTTATAGGGTACACTGAAGCTTTCTTT. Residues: CASSGFIGYTEAFF. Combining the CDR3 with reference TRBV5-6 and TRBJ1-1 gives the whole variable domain DAGVTQSPTHLIKTRGQQVTLRCSPKSGHDTVSWYQQALGQGPQFIFQYYEEEERQRGNFPDRFSGHQFPNYSSELNVNALLLGDSALYLCASSGFIGYTEAFFGQGTRLTVV.